Listed below are T cell receptor beta chains from one sample, sequenced in a study of CD4+ T cells in melanoma. Some clones are missing from TCRdb's copy, which holds only in-frame ones; the method was immunoSEQ multiplex PCR. This sample has around 100,000 clones, with around 92% found just once. Material for sequencing was peripheral blood. Receptor source: a human donor with melanoma. CDR3s include the opening cysteine and the closing phenylalanine or tryptophan. Fields, in order: clone size, J gene, D gene, V gene, CDR3 DNA, CDR3 protein. The D gene is left open where the match is weak. The size entry is marked missing in some rows and otherwise reads once, few, many or a size class.

>-|TRBJ1-2|-|TRBV7-2
TGTGCCAGCAGCTTACAGGGGCGTACATGGTATGGCTACACCTTC
CASSLQGRTWYGYTF
>few|TRBJ2-5|-|TRBV2
TGTGCCAGCAGGGCCTCATCTCAGGGGGGGGAGACCCAGTACTTC
CASRASSQGGETQYF
>once|TRBJ2-7|TRBD1|TRBV7-8
TGTGCCAGCAGCTTCGTGACGAGGGGGCAAGGTGGGCAGTACTTC
CASSFVTRGQGGQYF
>-|TRBJ2-3|-|TRBV4-1
TGCGCCAGCAGCCGATCCTGGCGGGCCGCAAGCACAGATACGCAGTATTTT
CASSRSWRAASTDTQYF
>-|TRBJ1-6|-|TRBV11-1
TGTGCCAGCAGCTTAGGCTGGGATTCACCCCTCCACTTT
CASSLGWDSPLHF
>-|TRBJ2-3|-|TRBV19
TGTGCCAGTAGTCCGGCGCTAGCTGCAGATACGCAGTATTTT
CASSPALAADTQYF
>once|TRBJ1-1|-|TRBV27
TGTGCCAGCAGTTTTTGGGGGAAACAGGGTGAAGCTTTCTTT
CASSFWGKQGEAFF
>-|TRBJ1-1|-|TRBV4-3
TGCGCCAGCAGCCAGAGCAGGGCCAACCTAGGGGCTGAAGCTTTCTTT
CASSQSRANLGAEAFF
>once|TRBJ1-4|-|TRBV18
TGTGCCAGCTCACAGGGGATTGAGGAAAAACTGTTTTTT
CASSQGIEEKLFF
>-|TRBJ2-7|-|TRBV5-1
TGCGCCAGCAGCTTATGGTCCGGACCTTCGACCTACGAGCAGTACTTC
CASSLWSGPSTYEQYF
>-|TRBJ2-1|TRBD2|TRBV27
TGTGCCAGCAGTTTAGAGCGGGGGGGTTACAATGAGCAGTTCTTC
CASSLERGGYNEQFF
>-|TRBJ2-5|-|TRBV6-6
TGTGCCAGCAGTTACAATCCAGGGGCTTGGACCCAGTACTTC
CASSYNPGAWTQYF
>-|TRBJ2-3|-|TRBV5-6
TGTGCCAGCAGCTTTTCCGGGACAAGAGATACGCAGTATTTT
CASSFSGTRDTQYF
>-|TRBJ1-2|-|TRBV5-4
TGTGCCAGCAGCTGGGACACCAACTATGGCTACACCTTC
CASSWDTNYGYTF
>-|TRBJ2-7|-|TRBV28
TGTGCCAGCAGTTCCTCCTACGAGCAGTACTTC
CASSSSYEQYF